One and the same sample provided the 2 T cell receptor beta chains below, sequenced in a study of CD8+CD57+ T cells in acquired aplastic anemia. TCR beta VDJ and CDR3 profiling used genomic DNA as template. TCRdb ran MiXCR on the reads and lists one entry per CDR3 protein. Here the sample spans around 140,000 distinct CDR3 sequences, around two fifths being singletons. Sequenced sample: sorted CD4+, CD8+, or CD8+CD57+ T cells (not recorded which) from PBMCs. The receptor set was obtained from a human donor in good health, serving as a control.

This clonotype has a count of ten or more. The chain couples TRBV11-3 to TRBJ2-7; D not resolved. V was clipped by 1 base and J by 3 bases, with 4 bases between them. Germline V gene data show CDR1 as SGHNT and CDR2 as YENEEA. The CDR3 is 12 residues long. The DNA for the CDR3 is TGTGCCAGCAGCTTAGGATTCTACGAGCAGTACTTC. The encoded protein is CASSLGFYEQYF.

This clonotype was detected only a few times. Since a much larger clone is just one base distant, this may be a read error. The chain uses TRBV2 and TRBJ2-1; D ambiguous. Germline CDR1 is SNHLY and CDR2 is FYNNEI. V lost 5 bases, J lost 4 bases, and 9 bases lay in between. The CDR3 consists of 13 residues. CDR3 coding DNA: TGTGCCAGCAGTCCAACCAATTACAATGAGCAGTTCTTC. It translates to CASSPTNYNEQFF.